This TCR beta chain was obtained from a study of T cells in Graves' hyperthyroidism and ophthalmopathy. The CDR3 contains 14 residues. V lost 5 bases, J lost 2 bases, and 13 bases lay in between. The germline V gene has CDR1 MNHNS and CDR2 SASEGT. This clonotype was counted at least ten times. TCR beta CDR3 region amplification was performed from RNA transcripts. A set of HTBI primers served as the primers for a first-round RT-PCR of the TCR CDR3. A single record per CDR3 protein comes from TCRdb applying MiXCR to the multiplex PCR reads. The repertoire holds 490,000 or so distinct CDR3 sequences, with around 20% as singletons. Uncontrolled infection, other autoimmune disease, pregnancy or lactation disqualified patients from enrolment.

The sequenced sample was blood. V usage is TRBV6-1 and J usage is TRBJ2-7; weak D call: TRBD2 (5 bases). The TCR comes from a man aged 40-50 years with Graves' ophthalmopathy. As DNA, the CDR3 is TGTGCCAGCAGTTACGCGGGCGACCCCTACGAGCAGTACTTC. Its translation is CASSYAGDPYEQYF.